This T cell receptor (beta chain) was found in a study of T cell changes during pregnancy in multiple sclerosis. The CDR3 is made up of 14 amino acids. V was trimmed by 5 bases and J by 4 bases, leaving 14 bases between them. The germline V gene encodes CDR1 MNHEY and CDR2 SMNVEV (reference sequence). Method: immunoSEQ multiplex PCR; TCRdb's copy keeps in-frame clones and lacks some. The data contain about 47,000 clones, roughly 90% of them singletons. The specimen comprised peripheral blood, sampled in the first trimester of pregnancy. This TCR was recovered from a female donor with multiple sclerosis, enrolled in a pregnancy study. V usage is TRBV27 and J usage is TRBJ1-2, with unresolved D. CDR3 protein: CASSPNPSGYGYTF. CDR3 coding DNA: TGTGCCAGCAGTCCCAACCCCAGTGGCTATGGCTACACCTTC.